This T cell receptor (beta chain) was sequenced in a study of patients and donors after allogeneic stem cell transplantation. The CDR3 is 14 amino acids. CDR1 and CDR2 from the germline V gene are SEHNR and FQNEAQ (reference sequence). V lost 6 bases and J 6 bases, leaving 15 bases between the germline ends. Via MiXCR, TCRdb re-called the RT-PCR reads, giving one row per CDR3 protein. This sample yields roughly 230,000 distinct CDR3 sequences, of which about 14% are seen a single time; 11% belongs to the top ten. V usage is TRBV7-9 and J usage is TRBJ1-5; D uncertain. This TCR was sampled from a human donor who was either an allogeneic HSCT recipient or a stem cell or donor lymphocyte infusion donor (not recorded which). It is not recorded whose cells these are; they may come from a transplant donor. Sequenced: blood, either unsorted or a sorted T cell fraction (not recorded which). This CDR3 is CASSLDFTGQPQHF. The CDR3, as DNA: TGTGCCAGCAGTTTGGACTTCACCGGTCAGCCCCAGCATTTT.